This T cell receptor beta chain was recovered during a study of blood T cells in healthy people across ages. In the case of this clonotype: Its matching antigen is unknown.

The study's findings and limits: Total diversity from one million sequenced T cells was likely underestimated.

The CDR3 is made up of 15 amino acids. Trimming took off 2 bases at V and 8 bases at J, with 13 bases between the two ends. Germline V lookup: CDR1 LGHDT, CDR2 YNNKEL (reference sequence). A sample-barcoded 5' primer and a J-beta primer mix were used in a second PCR of about 6 to 12 cycles. MiXCR was run by TCRdb on the 5' RACE reads, yielding one entry per CDR3 protein. This sample has approximately 1.5 million distinct CDR3 sequences; about 45% occur once, and the top ten carry about 4.1%. The receptor comes from a woman in her late teens or twenties in good health. The chain carries TRBV3-1 and TRBJ1-6, with D possibly matching TRBD1 (6 bases). The specimen was blood. The CDR3 reads CASSQPRGIDSPLHF. The CDR3 DNA reads as TGTGCCAGCAGCCAACCCAGGGGAATTGATTCACCCCTCCACTTT. Drawing the rest from reference TRBV3-1 and TRBJ1-6, the complete variable domain is DTAVSQTPKYLVTQMGNDKSIKCEQNLGHDTMYWYKQDSKKFLKIMFSYNNKELIINETVPNRFSPKSPDKAHLNLHINSLELGDSAVYFCASSQPRGIDSPLHFGNGTRLTVT.